These 14 T cell receptor beta chains were sequenced from one sample in a study of follicular helper T cells after annual influenza vaccination. This sample's time point: 2015-2016 season, 7 days after influenza vaccination. The assay was immunoSEQ multiplex PCR, and TCRdb's table has in-frame clones only and misses some. The data show some 1,500 clones, with about 80% seen just once and 2.5% to 3.5% held by the top ten. Specimen: CXCR5+ CD38+ circulating T follicular helper cells from blood, collected 7 days after influenza vaccination. Indicated subset: circulating Tfh, non-naive CD4+CXCR5+PD-1+ (ICOS+CD38+ or ICOS-CD38-). The receptors here all came from an adult who received the influenza vaccine.

The genes are TRBV7-2 and TRBJ2-1; 9 bases line up with TRBD2. Germline CDR1 reads SGHTA; CDR2 reads FQGNSA. The CDR3 sequence is 15 residues long. The V segment lost 5 bases and the J segment 7 bases; nucleotides outside the gene matches: 9. The CDR3 protein is CASSREGTSWNEQFF. The CDR3 DNA reads TGTGCCAGCAGCAGGGAGGGGACTAGCTGGAATGAGCAGTTCTTC.

DNA of the CDR3: TGTGCCAGCAGACCCCCCGGGACAGGGGGCCAGCCCCAGCATTTT. This gives the protein CASRPPGTGGQPQHF. V usage is TRBV6-5 and J usage is TRBJ1-5, with 12 bases lining up with TRBD1. Per the germline V gene, CDR1 is MNHEY and CDR2 is SVGAGI. The CDR3 extends over 15 amino acids. V lost 6 bases, J lost 7 bases, and 7 bases stayed unmatched.

J is TRBJ2-1 and V is TRBV5-4, with 8 bases lining up with TRBD2. This CDR3 contains 15 residues. CDR1 and CDR2 (germline): SGHNT, YYREEE (reference sequence). Unmatched junction bases numbered 4, after V lost 2 bases and J lost 3 bases. The CDR3 is CASSFSTSGYNEQFF. DNA of the CDR3: TGTGCCAGCAGCTTTTCTACTAGCGGCTACAATGAGCAGTTCTTC. Together with reference TRBV5-4 and TRBJ2-1, the CDR3 gives the full variable domain: ETGVTQSPTHLIKTRGQQVTLRCSSQSGHNTVSWYQQALGQGPQFIFQYYREEENGRGNFPPRFSGLQFPNYSSELNVNALELDDSALYLCASSFSTSGYNEQFFGPGTRLTVL.

V gene TRBV4-1 combines with J gene TRBJ2-3; 9 bases match TRBD1. The CDR3 consists of 14 residues. V lost 0 bases and J lost 9; bases outside the gene matches: 4. Germline lookup yields CDR1 MGHRA and CDR2 YSYEKL. This CDR3 is CASSQEAGTGTQYF. The CDR3 DNA sequence: TGCGCCAGCAGCCAAGAAGCGGGGACAGGGACGCAGTATTTT.

The chain employs TRBV5-1 and TRBJ2-3; TRBD2 aligns across 8 bases. This CDR3 contains 14 residues. V lost 4 bases and J lost 0; bases outside the gene matches: 1. The germline V gene encodes CDR1 SGHRS and CDR2 YFSETQ. The CDR3 nucleotides are TGCGCCAGCAGCGGGACTAGTAGCACAGATACGCAGTATTTT. It translates to CASSGTSSTDTQYF.

The chain uses TRBV6-1 and TRBJ2-3, with D unclear. The germline V and J ends were trimmed by 3 bases and 6 bases, with 10 bases remaining between them. Germline CDR1 is MNHNS and CDR2 is SASEGT. This CDR3 is built from 13 residues. This CDR3 reads CASSEPRRDTQYF. CDR3 coding DNA: TGTGCCAGCAGTGAGCCTAGGCGGGATACGCAGTATTTT.

The CDR3 coding sequence is TGTGCCAGCAGCCAAGATCGCCCTAGCGGGGGATCCTACAATGAGCAGTTCTTC. The encoded protein is CASSQDRPSGGSYNEQFF. This chain joins TRBV4-2 and TRBJ2-1, with 10 bases matching TRBD2. V shed 0 bases, J shed 1 base, and the junction held 6 bases outside the gene matches. The germline V gene has CDR1 LGHNA and CDR2 YNFKEQ. This CDR3 region has 18 residues.

The chain links TRBV28 to TRBJ2-5; D is unresolved. From germline, CDR1 is MDHEN and CDR2 SYDVKM. Trimming removed 6 bases at V and 3 bases at J, with 11 bases between. The CDR3 runs 13 residues. The CDR3 loop reads CASRSRRKETQYF. Written as DNA, the CDR3 is TGTGCCAGCAGAAGCCGTAGGAAAGAGACCCAGTACTTC.

The chain joins TRBV11-2 to TRBJ2-1; unclear D gene. V was cut by 1 base and J by 0 bases, with 10 bases left in between. This CDR3 is 16 amino acids long. Looked up from germline, CDR1 is SGHAT and CDR2 is FQNNGV. CDR3 amino acids: CASSLVPGSSYNEQFF. In DNA form, the CDR3 reads TGTGCCAGCAGCTTAGTCCCAGGTAGCTCCTACAATGAGCAGTTCTTC.

This chain connects TRBV19 to TRBJ1-3; D gene unclear. Trimming cost V 3 bases and J 0 bases, with 15 bases left between them. Germline values: CDR1 LNHDA, CDR2 SQIVND (reference sequence). This CDR3 has 17 amino acids. The CDR3 bases are TGTGCCAGTAGTATGGCGAGACTTCGACACTCTGGAAACACCATATATTTT. Translation: CASSMARLRHSGNTIYF.

The chain uses TRBV29-1 and TRBJ2-3; 11 bases agree with TRBD2. The J segment lost 0 bases and the V segment lost 6 bases, leaving 5 bases of the junction unmatched. Germline loops: CDR1 SQVTM, CDR2 ANQGSEA. The CDR3 is 15 residues long. CDR3: CSVDGTSGSTDTQYF. In DNA form, the CDR3 reads TGCAGCGTCGACGGGACTAGCGGCAGCACAGATACGCAGTATTTT.

V is TRBV9 and J is TRBJ2-2; either TRBD1 or TRBD2 may supply D (5 bases each). The CDR3 extends over 15 amino acids. Germline CDR1 is SGDLS and CDR2 is YYNGEE. V lost 0 bases and J 4 bases, leaving 10 bases between the germline ends. CDR3 region: CASSVARGRTGELFF. The DNA of the CDR3 is TGTGCCAGCAGCGTAGCCCGGGGACGCACCGGGGAGCTGTTTTTT.

The chain recombines TRBV11-2 with TRBJ2-1, with 12 bases fitting TRBD2. J gave up 10 bases and V 5 bases, and 9 bases lay outside the gene matches. Germline loops: CDR1 SGHAT, CDR2 FQNNGV. CDR3 length equals 15 residues. The CDR3 sequence: CASSPLAGGEGEQFF. CDR3 sequence (DNA): TGTGCCAGCAGCCCACTAGCGGGGGGCGAGGGGGAGCAGTTCTTC.

This clone has only one observation. CDR3 sequence (DNA): TGTGCCAGCATCCTGGACAGAGGCAATCAGCCCCAGCATTTT. Translating it yields CASILDRGNQPQHF. V usage is TRBV6-1 and J usage is TRBJ1-5; perhaps TRBD1 as D (6 bases). Germline V gene sequence: CDR1 MNHNS, CDR2 SASEGT. V lost 7 bases to trimming and J lost 2 bases, with 12 bases between them. The CDR3 runs to 14 residues.